The entry below describes one TCR beta chain. Its antigen is as yet unknown. It was with 60 Vbeta and 13 Jbeta primers that the PCR ran. Profiled with immunoSEQ multiplex PCR; TCRdb holds only in-frame clones, not every one. The sample has 170,000 or so clones, around 81% seen once. The germline gives CDR1 LGHNA, CDR2 YSLEER. Germline trimming cut 6 bases from V and 5 bases from J; bases unmatched to any gene: 1. This CDR3 contains 12 residues. This sample is part of a study of cytomegalovirus exposure and HLA in healthy donors. Study-wide findings and caveats: Cytomegalovirus association was listed for 170 or so TCR beta chains. With high specificity and sensitivity, the classifier reportedly diagnosed cytomegalovirus status.

At the time of sampling, donors were nominally healthy, though unrecorded immune exposures were likely. The rearrangement uses TRBV4-3 and TRBJ2-1; 7 bases align to TRBD1. This clonotype was obtained from a woman in her twenties or thirties in good health and CMV-seronegative. The sequencing sample was made of PBMCs. The CDR3 DNA reads as TGCGCCAGCAGAGGGGGCGACAATGAGCAGTTCTTC. It yields the protein CASRGGDNEQFF.